The next 29 T cell receptor beta chains were all read from a single sample in a study of CXCR3-negative and CXCR3-positive naive CD8 T cells. Regarding the study as a whole: Hydrophobicity was higher for TRB CDR3s found in CXCR3-positive naive cells than in CXCR3-negative naive cells.

Preparation of TRB cDNA libraries relied on 5' RACE carrying UMI labels. No DNA is given; TCRdb re-called the 5' RACE reads and lists each CDR3 protein once. The sample yields around 84,000 distinct CDR3 sequences, of which the top ten take up less than 0.85%. Their antigens are not known. The sample taken for sequencing was naive CXCR3+ CD8+ T cells from blood. Subset of the sample: CD45RO-CCR7+CD27+CD95- naive CD8+ T cells expressing CXCR3 (TNR3+). The origin of the receptors is a human donor in good health. Some clones in this sample may be carry-over from other donors' samples.

This chain connects TRBV6-5 to TRBJ2-1; the D gene TCRdb calls, TRBD1, cannot be checked with no DNA. Per germline, CDR1 MNHEY and CDR2 SVGAGI. The CDR3 totals 15 residues. CDR3 protein: CASSYMWGQDNEQFF.

The chain joins TRBV4-2 to TRBJ2-7; the TRBD1 assignment by TCRdb is unverifiable without DNA. The CDR3 covers 15 residues. CDR1 and CDR2 (germline): LGHNA, YNFKEQ. The chain's CDR3 is CASSQVGQGAYEQYF.

V is TRBV6-5 and J is TRBJ2-7; TCRdb indicates TRBD1, and absent DNA this call remains unverified. Germline CDR1 MNHEY, CDR2 SVGAGI. The CDR3 extends over 14 amino acids. The chain's CDR3 is CASSYGTGAYEQYF.

The V call is TRBV12-3 or TRBV12-4, the J call TRBJ1-3; TCRdb's D gene call, TRBD1, goes unchecked for lack of DNA. CDR3 size: 22 residues. This CDR3 is CASSLPPRLTGEYERSGNTIYF.

This chain links TRBV4-3 with TRBJ1-1. CDR1 and CDR2 (germline): LGHNA, YSLEER. The CDR3 runs 16 residues. The CDR3 reads CASSQDTSYGDTEAFF.

V usage is TRBV11-2 and J usage is TRBJ2-4. The CDR3 consists of 18 residues. CDR1 SGHAT and CDR2 FQNNGV come from the germline V gene. CDR3 sequence reads: CASSRHTESTLAKNIQYF.

The CDR3 loop reads CASSFLVGDTIYF. V and J are TRBV7-9 and TRBJ1-3; TCRdb calls TRBD1, which cannot be checked without DNA. This CDR3 contains 13 residues. CDR1 and CDR2 from the germline V gene are SEHNR and FQNEAQ (reference sequence).

V usage is TRBV28 and J usage is TRBJ1-5; the TCRdb D gene call, TRBD1, has no DNA to confirm it. The germline CDR1 and CDR2 sequences are MDHEN and SYDVKM. This CDR3 is 15 amino acids long. The CDR3 reads CASTVGAPGDQPQHF.

The rearrangement links TRBV27 to TRBJ2-1; the D gene TCRdb calls, TRBD2, cannot be checked with no DNA. Germline loops: CDR1 MNHEY, CDR2 SMNVEV (reference sequence). CDR3 size: 15 residues. The CDR3 loop reads CASSLGVASYVEQFF.

This chain's CDR3 is CASSFPAAQETQYF. J is TRBJ2-5 and V is TRBV7-9; TCRdb picks TRBD2, but there is no DNA to check that call. The CDR3 runs to 14 residues. Germline CDR1 and CDR2: SEHNR and FQNEAQ (reference sequence).

The V call is TRBV7-6, the J call TRBJ2-7; TCRdb picks TRBD2, but there is no DNA to check that call. The CDR3 sequence is 15 residues long. Germline CDR1 and CDR2: SGHVS and FNYEAQ. The CDR3 loop reads CASSSGTSATYEQYF.

The chain couples TRBV7-9 to TRBJ2-7; no DNA is available, so the TRBD2 call from TCRdb remains unchecked. This CDR3 comprises 12 residues. Germline CDR1 and CDR2: SEHNR and FQNEAQ (reference sequence). CDR3 protein: CASSLDGGLEHF.

J is TRBJ2-1 and V is TRBV28; there is no DNA to check the TCRdb D call of TRBD2. CDR1 and CDR2 (germline): MDHEN, SYDVKM. The CDR3 is 14 residues long. The CDR3 loop reads CASTLGVGGASLFF.

The V gene is TRBV6-2 or TRBV6-3, the J gene TRBJ2-3. This CDR3 spans 13 amino acids. From germline, CDR1 is MNHEY and CDR2 SVGEGT. CDR3 sequence reads: CASSYSMGDTQYF.

The chain links TRBV28 to TRBJ2-1; TCRdb designates TRBD2, a call that cannot be tested without DNA. Germline loops: CDR1 MDHEN, CDR2 SYDVKM. This CDR3 has 14 residues. CDR3 region: CASEGLAGLDEKFF.

The chain couples TRBV29-1 to TRBJ2-1; no DNA is available, so the TRBD2 call from TCRdb remains unchecked. The CDR3 covers 13 residues. Germline CDR1 is SQVTM and CDR2 is ANQGSEA. CDR3 protein: CSERGLAGYEQFF.

The CDR3 protein is CSVDGVAGSRETQYF. V usage is TRBV29-1 and J usage is TRBJ2-5; absent DNA, TCRdb's TRBD2 call cannot be checked. CDR1 and CDR2 (germline): SQVTM, ANQGSEA. This CDR3 is 15 amino acids long.

The rearrangement links TRBV7-9 to TRBJ2-2; the TCRdb call, TRBD1, lacks DNA for checking. Germline loops: CDR1 SEHNR, CDR2 FQNEAQ (reference sequence). The CDR3 is 16 residues long. This CDR3 reads CASSPRQDPNTGELFF.

The chain uses TRBV28 and TRBJ2-7. The germline V gene encodes CDR1 MDHEN and CDR2 SYDVKM. CDR3 length equals 11 residues. The CDR3 sequence is CASRIRFEQYF.

The chain has TRBV7-8 and TRBJ2-3; absent DNA, TCRdb's TRBD1 call cannot be checked. Germline V gene data show CDR1 as SGHVS and CDR2 as FQNEAQ. The CDR3 has 16 residues. The CDR3 loop is CASSFRLAGVTDTQYF.

The rearrangement uses TRBV24-1 and TRBJ2-6; TCRdb outputs TRBD2, but without DNA this stays unchecked. Per germline, CDR1 KGHDR and CDR2 SFDVKD. The CDR3 loop spans 18 amino acids. CDR3 protein: CATSGERQDNSGANVLTF.

The V and J genes are TRBV5-4 and TRBJ2-7; TCRdb calls TRBD1, which cannot be checked without DNA. From germline, CDR1 is SGHNT and CDR2 YYREEE (reference sequence). The CDR3 contains 15 residues. The CDR3 spells CASSPGWDSSYEQYF.

The chain links TRBV28 to TRBJ1-2. Germline-derived CDR1 and CDR2 are MDHEN and SYDVKM. CDR3 length equals 13 residues. The CDR3: CASSPRGSSRDTF.

The V and J genes are TRBV4-1 and TRBJ1-2; the D gene TCRdb calls, TRBD1, cannot be checked with no DNA. The CDR3 extends over 15 amino acids. The germline CDR1 and CDR2 sequences are MGHRA and YSYEKL. The chain's CDR3 is CASSQDRTETYGYTF.

The chain has TRBV7-2 and TRBJ2-3. The CDR3 totals 14 residues. Germline-derived CDR1 and CDR2 are SGHTA and FQGNSA. The CDR3 reads CASSSHPSTDTQYF.

This chain links TRBV30 with TRBJ2-7; with no DNA, the TCRdb D assignment of TRBD1 cannot be verified. CDR3 length: 15 amino acids. Germline loops: CDR1 GTSNPN, CDR2 SVGIG (reference sequence). The CDR3: CAWSEDSDTSYEQYF.

The chain employs TRBV7-2 and TRBJ2-7; TCRdb proposes TRBD2, but this gene call is untestable without DNA. This CDR3 spans 14 amino acids. Germline assignment: CDR1 SGHTA and CDR2 FQGNSA. CDR3 sequence: CASSWTSGTYEQYF. Filled out from reference TRBV7-2 and TRBJ2-7, the complete variable domain reads GAGVSQSPSNKVTEKGKDVELRCDPISGHTALYWYRQSLGQGLEFLIYFQGNSAPDKSGLPSDRFSAERTGGSVSTLTIQRTQQEDSAVYLCASSWTSGTYEQYFGPGTRLTVT.

The CDR3 spells CASSTPGESYEQYF. The chain carries TRBV5-1 and TRBJ2-7; the TCRdb call, TRBD1, lacks DNA for checking. This CDR3 spans 14 amino acids. Germline CDR1 and CDR2: SGHRS and YFSETQ.

V usage is TRBV27 and J usage is TRBJ1-1; as DNA is missing, the TRBD1 call by TCRdb cannot be tested. Germline assignment: CDR1 MNHEY and CDR2 SMNVEV (reference sequence). This CDR3 region has 13 residues. The chain's CDR3 is CASSQGVYTEAFF.